This T cell receptor beta chain was recovered during a study of metastatic and nonmetastatic thyroid tumors. Across the whole study: Comparison of repertoires was carried out across blood and tumor or nodule tissue from malignant and benign thyroid patients. Study-level results: As reported, TCR beta diversity in blood and tumor was significantly higher in malignant thyroid tumors than in benign nodules.

Study processing details: The study built a papillary thyroid cancer distant-metastasis classifier from CDR3 differences across clinicopathological groups. TCRdb re-analyzed the PCR reads through MiXCR. The V and J calls follow TCRdb's processing rather than the paper's. The data contain some 20,000 clones, approximately 24% of them singletons. The CDR3 runs 15 residues. Trimming removed 3 bases at V and 2 bases at J, with 11 bases between. Germline V lookup: CDR1 SGHAT, CDR2 FQNNGV. Thyroid surgery was preceded by no treatment in any patient. This clone was seen repeatedly, ten times or more. Its cognate antigen is unknown.

The V gene is TRBV11-2, the J gene TRBJ2-1; D may be TRBD2 (6 bases). The sequencing input was tumor tissue. This receptor was identified in a female donor with papillary thyroid cancer or a benign thyroid nodule (not recorded which). Some clones in this sample may be carry-over from other donors' samples. The CDR3 region has the DNA TGTGCCAGCAGCTTCGGGGGAGCGGCCTACAATGAGCAGTTCTTC. Amino acids: CASSFGGAAYNEQFF.